The 28 T cell receptor beta chains below come from one sample, sequenced in a study of blood T cell repertoires in COVID-19. Measured with immunoSEQ multiplex PCR; TCRdb has only the in-frame clones, and not every one. This repertoire shows under 250,000 clones, roughly nine tenths found once; its top ten account for 3% to 3.5%. Sequences were obtained from peripheral blood. The source is a young man with active or convalescent COVID-19.

This chain links TRBV12-5 with TRBJ2-3; TRBD1 is a possible D gene (6 bases). Trimming cost V 1 base and J 4 bases, with 18 bases left between them. This CDR3 comprises 17 residues. Looked up from germline, CDR1 is LGHNT and CDR2 is FRNRAP. The CDR3 here is CASGLARTANYADTQYF. CDR3 coding DNA: TGTGCTAGTGGTTTGGCTCGGACAGCGAATTACGCAGATACGCAGTATTTT.

The rearrangement joins TRBV7-7 to TRBJ1-6; D not certain. Per germline, CDR1 SSHAT and CDR2 FNYEAQ (reference sequence). Trimming left V 5 bases short and J 4 bases short, with 6 bases between. There are 13 residues in the CDR3. CDR3 region: CASSLSYNSPLHF. The CDR3 bases are TGTGCCAGCAGCCTTAGTTATAATTCACCCCTCCACTTT. Full variable domain (missing parts from reference TRBV7-7 and TRBJ1-6): GAGVSQSPRYKVTKRGQDVTLRCDPISSHATLYWYQQALGQGPEFLTYFNYEAQPDKSGLPSDRFSAERPEGSISTLTIQRTEQRDSAMYRCASSLSYNSPLHFGNGTRLTVT.

This chain connects TRBV20-1 to TRBJ2-6; D ambiguous. Germline loops: CDR1 DFQATT, CDR2 SNEGSKA (reference sequence). The CDR3 extends over 15 amino acids. The V end lost 3 bases, the J end lost 0 bases, and 9 bases lay between the germline ends. The CDR3 DNA reads TGCAGTGCTAGTCGAGCGAACTCTGGGGCCAACGTCCTGACTTTC. Its protein is CSASRANSGANVLTF.

This clone was found a few times. The CDR3 sequence is CATTGQLSNQPQHF. The DNA of the CDR3 is TGTGCCACCACGGGACAGCTTAGCAATCAGCCCCAGCATTTT. The rearrangement joins TRBV19 to TRBJ1-5; TRBD1 matches 7 bases. Germline V CDR1 and CDR2: LNHDA, SQIVND (reference sequence). The CDR3 is 14 amino acids. With 10 bases clipped from V and 0 bases from J, the junction kept 6 bases outside the gene matches.

The V and J genes are TRBV2 and TRBJ2-1; the D gene is possibly TRBD2 (6 bases). The CDR3 length is 17 residues. The germline CDR1 and CDR2 sequences are SNHLY and FYNNEI. V lost 1 base, J lost 9 bases, and 22 bases lay in between. Here the CDR3 DNA reads TGTGCCAGCAGTGAAGTTACGATAGCGGCCCCGCGGGGTGAGCAGTTCTTC. Translating it yields CASSEVTIAAPRGEQFF.

The genes are TRBV6-5 and TRBJ1-2, with D possibly TRBD1 on 6 matching bases. Per germline, CDR1 MNHEY and CDR2 SVGAGI. V was pared by 5 bases and J by 3 bases, with 16 bases between. The CDR3 spans 15 residues. The CDR3, as DNA: TGTGCCAGCAGTACCACCGGGACACCGTACTATGGCTACACCTTC. This codes for CASSTTGTPYYGYTF.

J is TRBJ2-7 and V is TRBV27; 8 nucleotides line up with TRBD2. This CDR3 is 13 amino acids long. Germline-derived CDR1 and CDR2 are MNHEY and SMNVEV (reference sequence). V lost 6 bases and J lost 6; bases outside the gene matches: 7. The CDR3 region is CASSGRAFLEQYF. The DNA for the CDR3 is TGTGCCAGCAGCGGGAGGGCCTTTCTCGAGCAGTACTTC.

The chain couples TRBV9 to TRBJ2-2; 7 bases are a match to TRBD1. Unmatched junction bases numbered 7, after V lost 2 bases and J lost 3 bases. From germline, CDR1 is SGDLS and CDR2 YYNGEE. This CDR3 region has 16 residues. The CDR3 DNA is TGTGCCAGCAGCGTTTTCGACAGGGCGGACACCGGGGAGCTGTTTTTT. This sequence encodes CASSVFDRADTGELFF.

This chain joins TRBV7-2 and TRBJ1-2, with D possibly matching TRBD1 (5 bases). The CDR3 runs 14 residues. CDR1 and CDR2 (germline): SGHTA, FQGNSA. V gave up 1 base and J gave up 7 bases, with 13 bases separating them. In DNA form, the CDR3 reads TGTGCCAGCAGCTTAGGGGTAGGGGAAGGTGGCTACACCTTC. It yields the protein CASSLGVGEGGYTF. The variable domain in full, completed from reference TRBV7-2 and TRBJ1-2, reads GAGVSQSPSNKVTEKGKDVELRCDPISGHTALYWYRQSLGQGLEFLIYFQGNSAPDKSGLPSDRFSAERTGGSVSTLTIQRTQQEDSAVYLCASSLGVGEGGYTFGSGTRLTVV.

The chain carries TRBV28 and TRBJ1-5, with D possibly being TRBD1 (5 bases). Germline-derived CDR1 and CDR2 are MDHEN and SYDVKM. CDR3 length equals 17 residues. The ends were cut back, 2 bases at V and 0 bases at J, with 14 bases in the middle. CDR3 loop: CASSLGQGFYSNQPQHF. CDR3 in DNA: TGTGCCAGCAGTTTAGGGCAGGGTTTTTATAGCAATCAGCCCCAGCATTTT.

CDR3 loop: CASSLGRERYNEQFF. CDR3 in DNA: TGTGCCAGCAGCTTAGGTCGGGAGCGATACAATGAGCAGTTCTTC. The chain employs TRBV7-3 and TRBJ2-1, with a tentative D call TRBD2 (6 bases). V was cut by 2 bases and J by 4 bases, with 12 bases left in between. CDR3 length: 15 residues. Germline V gene lookup returns CDR1 SGHTA and CDR2 FQGTGA. The full variable domain, its missing parts supplied by reference TRBV7-3 and TRBJ2-1, is GAGVSQTPSNKVTEKGKYVELRCDPISGHTALYWYRQSLGQGPEFLIYFQGTGAADDSGLPNDRFFAVRPEGSVSTLKIQRTERGDSAVYLCASSLGRERYNEQFFGPGTRLTVL.

The chain combines TRBV19 with TRBJ1-1; TRBD1 matches 9 bases. With V trimmed by 6 bases and J by 4 bases, 9 bases remained unmatched. This CDR3 contains 15 residues. From germline, CDR1 is LNHDA and CDR2 SQIVND (reference sequence). The chain's CDR3 is CASRYTGGKITEAFF. The CDR3 coding sequence is TGTGCCAGTAGATACACAGGGGGCAAAATCACTGAAGCTTTCTTT.

The J gene is TRBJ1-6, the V gene TRBV5-1; no definite D call. V was trimmed by 1 base and J by 0 bases, leaving 8 bases between them. Per germline, CDR1 SGHRS and CDR2 YFSETQ. The CDR3 runs to 16 residues. The CDR3 spells CASSLIGSSYNSPLHF. The CDR3 DNA reads as TGCGCCAGCAGCTTGATTGGGAGCTCCTATAATTCACCCCTCCACTTT.

This clone was seen only a few times. This chain links TRBV11-2 with TRBJ2-2, with 7 bases that match TRBD1. Germline CDR1 SGHAT, CDR2 FQNNGV. This CDR3 spans 15 amino acids. The V segment lost 1 base and the J segment 2 bases; nucleotides outside the gene matches: 1. The CDR3 DNA reads TGTGCCAGCAGCTTAGGAGGGGGCAACACCGGGGAGCTGTTTTTT. Residues: CASSLGGGNTGELFF.

This chain connects TRBV7-2 to TRBJ1-5; weak D call: TRBD1 (5 bases). The CDR3 length is 18 residues. Germline CDR1 reads SGHTA; CDR2 reads FQGNSA. The V gene lost 4 bases and the J gene lost 0 bases, with 19 bases spanning the gap. DNA of the CDR3: TGTGCCAGCAGCTCAGGGCCGGGCTTAGATTATAGCAATCAGCCCCAGCATTTT. Residues: CASSSGPGLDYSNQPQHF.

V gene TRBV7-2 combines with J gene TRBJ1-5; 7 nucleotides align to TRBD1. The CDR3 runs to 13 residues. V was pared by 4 bases and J by 8 bases, with 5 bases of the junction left unmatched. Germline V gives CDR1 SGHTA, CDR2 FQGNSA. The CDR3 sequence: CASSSQGSKPQHF. CDR3 DNA: TGTGCCAGCAGCTCACAGGGGTCTAAGCCCCAGCATTTT.

The chain recombines TRBV4-1 with TRBJ1-5; no definite D call. This CDR3 contains 15 residues. The germline CDR1 and CDR2 sequences are MGHRA and YSYEKL. V shed 1 base and J shed 0 bases, with 7 bases lying between them. This chain's CDR3 is CASSQAADSNQPQHF. The CDR3 DNA reads as TGCGCCAGCAGCCAAGCAGCGGATAGCAATCAGCCCCAGCATTTT.

The chain carries TRBV6-2 or TRBV6-3 and TRBJ2-7, with a weak D call TRBD2 (5 bases). Germline V gene sequence: CDR1 MNHEY, CDR2 SVGEGT. V lost 6 bases to trimming and J lost 3 bases, with 21 bases between them. The CDR3 length is 16 residues. This chain's CDR3 is CASSLVIGRVYYEQYF. CDR3 sequence (DNA): TGTGCCAGCAGCCTCGTGATAGGGCGGGTTTACTACGAGCAGTACTTC.

CDR3 sequence reads: CASSLGWGLYNEQFF. CDR3 coding DNA: TGTGCCAGCAGCTTAGGATGGGGGCTCTACAATGAGCAGTTCTTC. The rearrangement uses TRBV11-2 and TRBJ2-1, with D perhaps TRBD1 (6 bases). The CDR3 totals 15 residues. V gave up 1 base and J gave up 3 bases, with 10 bases separating them. CDR1 SGHAT and CDR2 FQNNGV come from the germline V gene.

The chain carries TRBV30 and TRBJ1-3, with 7 bases lining up with TRBD1. Germline V gives CDR1 GTSNPN, CDR2 SVGIG (reference sequence). The V and J ends lost 5 bases and 0 bases, in that order; junction bases with no gene match: 7. This CDR3 has 15 residues. The CDR3 region has the DNA TGTGCCTGGGGCCCCGGGGACAGCTCTGGAAACACCATATATTTT. Amino acids: CAWGPGDSSGNTIYF.

The V call is TRBV6-6, the J call TRBJ1-2; 8 bases are shared with TRBD1. V lost 6 bases to trimming and J lost 3 bases; unmatched junction nucleotides: 12. CDR1 MNHNY and CDR2 SVGAGI come from the germline V gene (reference sequence). The CDR3 covers 16 residues. DNA for the CDR3: TGTGCCAGCAGAAAACCCGCCGGGACAGGAGACTATGGCTACACCTTC. Encoded protein: CASRKPAGTGDYGYTF.

The table lists this clone with a count of one. The chain employs TRBV25-1 and TRBJ1-6; D is ambiguous. In germline, CDR1 is MGHDK, CDR2 SYGVNS. The CDR3 spans 12 residues. Trimming took off 6 bases at V and 9 bases at J, with 9 bases between the two ends. CDR3: CASSAGISPLHF. The CDR3 DNA reads as TGTGCCAGCAGCGCAGGAATTTCACCCCTCCACTTT.

The chain employs TRBV7-8 and TRBJ2-1, with D unresolved. Between the trimmed V and J ends, which lost 5 bases and 4 bases, there was a span of 9 bases. Looked up from germline, CDR1 is SGHVS and CDR2 is FQNEAQ. This CDR3 contains 13 residues. The CDR3 loop is CASSPDMYNEQFF. The CDR3 DNA reads as TGTGCCAGCAGCCCTGACATGTACAATGAGCAGTTCTTC.

The V gene is TRBV5-6, the J gene TRBJ1-5, with 10 bases fitting TRBD1. The CDR3 spans 15 residues. The ends lost 3 bases at V and 4 bases at J; junction bases unmatched: 4. Germline V gene data show CDR1 as SGHDT and CDR2 as YYEEEE. CDR3 amino acids: CASSYDRGRNQPQHF. The DNA of the CDR3 is TGTGCCAGCAGCTACGACAGGGGGCGAAATCAGCCCCAGCATTTT.

This clone was counted only a few times. This chain connects TRBV9 to TRBJ1-1; D is perhaps TRBD1 (5 bases). In germline, CDR1 is SGDLS, CDR2 YYNGEE. Trimming took 6 bases from V and 4 from J, leaving 19 bases between them. The CDR3 spans 15 residues. The CDR3 sequence is CASTPSGGEGTEAFF. The CDR3 nucleotides are TGTGCCAGCACCCCATCGGGAGGGGAGGGCACTGAAGCTTTCTTT.

This sequence joins TRBV25-1 and TRBJ2-7; 9 bases align to TRBD1. The germline V gene encodes CDR1 MGHDK and CDR2 SYGVNS. CDR3 size: 13 residues. The V segment lost 3 bases and the J segment 5 bases; nucleotides outside the gene matches: 2. As DNA, the CDR3 is TGTGCCAGCAGTGAGACAGGGGGAGACGAGCAGTACTTC. It specifies CASSETGGDEQYF.

Points on this clone: Germline is not matched at one junction end, which may reflect a read error. The V and J genes are TRBV7-3 and TRBJ1-5, with 12 bases matching TRBD1. CDR1 and CDR2 (germline): SGHTA, FQGTGA. This CDR3 has 15 residues. The CDR3 loop is CASSPGTGGNQPQHF. The DNA for the CDR3 is TGTGCCAGCAGCCCCGGGACAGGGGGCAACCAGCCCCAGCATTTT.

V usage is TRBV6-5 and J usage is TRBJ2-3; possible D gene TRBD2, 5 bases. The CDR3 sequence is 14 residues long. Germline values: CDR1 MNHEY, CDR2 SVGAGI. Trimming stripped 4 bases from V and 5 bases from J, with 13 bases between. In DNA form, the CDR3 reads TGTGCCAGCAGTTGGGCGAGCGGCGAAGATACGCAGTATTTT. This translates into CASSWASGEDTQYF.